This TCR beta chain was sequenced in a study of shared clonotypes between healthy human individuals. CDR1 SEHNR and CDR2 FQNEAQ come from the germline V gene (reference sequence). The CDR3 has 16 amino acids. The V end was cut by 5 bases, the J end by 0 bases, with 13 bases between. The study, taken as a whole, reports: What rarefaction showed was incomplete sorted-subset sequencing despite large depth. A handful of donors held about 5% of naive CD4 clonotypes in common.

Every immunoSEQ plate was one replicate of a subset's evenly spread DNA. Method: immunoSEQ multiplex PCR; TCRdb's copy keeps in-frame clones and lacks some. The repertoire has 2 million to 3 million clones, over 85% of them found once; the top ten carry roughly 0.13%. Of note for this clone: The target antigen is unknown.

The chain recombines TRBV7-9 with TRBJ1-4; D unresolved. The source material was naive CD4+ T cells sorted from blood. Subset indicated: CD45RA+ positively selected. This TCR was sampled from a man in his late teens or twenties in good health. This chain's CDR3 is CASSPPGLATNEKLFF. CDR3 sequence (DNA): TGTGCCAGCAGCCCCCCTGGACTCGCAACTAATGAAAAACTGTTTTTT.